This T cell receptor beta chain was retrieved from a study of T cell responses to AZD1222 COVID-19 vaccine. Overall study findings and caveats: Distributed over spike, vaccine-associated CD4 TCRs predominated at 160-218 and 743-854. Nearly half of spike-specific TCRs reportedly go after variant regions that carry no mutations. Clonal diversity was possibly underestimated, and white British individuals and females predominated among donors.

Whether given at about 4 or about 12 weeks, second doses were pooled. Profiling relied on immunoSEQ multiplex PCR, and the TCRdb table lists in-frame clones only, not all of them. The sample records approximately 150,000 clones, about 92% being singletons. This CDR3 is 17 amino acids long. The junction had 7 bases not matched to a gene; V was cut back by 0 bases and J by 4 bases. The germline V gene encodes CDR1 LGHDT and CDR2 YNNKEL (reference sequence). As for this clone: No antigen is known for it.

Here the sequenced sample was peripheral blood, taken 28 days after the second AZD1222 dose. The sequence was collected from an adult who received the AZD1222 COVID-19 vaccine. This chain uses TRBV3-1 (or the pseudogene TRBV3-2) with TRBJ2-1, with TRBD2 matching over 9 bases. In nucleotides, the CDR3 is TGTGCCAGCAGCCAAGAGTATCCTAGCGGGACTTACAATGAGCAGTTCTTC. Translation gives CASSQEYPSGTYNEQFF.